This T cell receptor (beta chain) was found in a study of naive and memory T cell subsets (dated by TCRdb to 2015 to 2018). Describing the broader study: The figure summarizing these samples reported about 10 blood donors, 7 tuberculin skin test biopsies and 3 saline control biopsies. PCR2 was typically a SYBR Green qPCR stopped at a set threshold; low-input samples could instead use end-point PCR (around 6 cycles). Paper-wide results and their limitations: The RNA-based method was acknowledged to be potentially sensitive to changes in TCR transcripts with T cell activation and differentiation.

This clonotype appeared a few times. What this receptor recognizes is not known. Base qualities are not at hand, and no much larger clone is one base apart. The study reported a robust and sensitive protocol to amplify, sequence and analyze TCRs, based on 3' ligation of a UMI-containing oligonucleotide to TCR cDNA. For whole blood analysis, approximately 2.7 ml of peripheral blood was drawn from adult healthy volunteers into Tempus tubes, and RNA was extracted according to the manufacturer's instructions. Total RNA was used without cell sorting and was treated with RQ1 DNase before reverse transcription, with a target input of roughly 1 to 1000 ng. Libraries were prepared from skin biopsies and whole blood so that pipeline robustness could be tested in samples in which T cells form a minority population. The CDR3 covers 14 residues, taking in both the cysteine and the phenylalanine. Left in the record is the CDR3 DNA by itself, 42 bases read in frame from the first base. V lost 5 bases and J lost 5 bases; the stretch between them is 13 bases long. CDR1 and CDR2, looked up from the germline V gene (reference sequence), are SGHAT and FQDESV.

Library prep was done by 5' RACE. The ligated cDNA was amplified in four rounds of PCR with nested alpha and beta constant region primers together with the SP2 primer. TCR RNA was reverse transcribed with SuperScript IV using alpha and beta constant region primers for the blood and skin samples. T4 RNA ligase 1 was used to ligate an oligonucleotide containing the Illumina SP2 primer and a UMI to the 3' end of the cDNA. The 12-nucleotide UMI consisted of two random hexamers with an eight-base spacer between the hexamers to prevent hairpin formation. From the second PCR onward, TCR alpha and beta chain libraries were processed separately, and dual indexing was applied for multiplexing. After pooling, the indexed libraries were analyzed by capillary electrophoresis and sequenced on either an Illumina MiSeq or NextSeq. To boost base diversity and improve cluster recognition, PhiX DNA at about 4.5-8% was spiked into the libraries. Concerning the study's data processing: Demultiplexor took UMIs from read 2, joined the UMIs to the TCR sequence from read 1, and separated reads according to sample indices. V and J genes and V-J junctions were identified by Decombinator, and each TCR was assigned a five-part identifier that included V and J deletions. Collapsinator used UMIs to correct sequencing errors and PCR amplification heterogeneity, yielding UMI-based abundance per TCR. CDR3Translator turned identifiers into nucleotide sequence, translated that sequence into amino acids, and pulled out CDR3 regions based on terminal motifs. After normalization to the amount of input RNA, the error-corrected alpha and beta TCR counts from blood and from skin were compared. The public reads were reprocessed in TCRdb via fastp at Q25 and MiXCR, keeping in-frame beta chains. One record per CDR3 amino acid sequence lists the most common genes and DNA. The V and J calls come from TCRdb's annotation, not from the publication. The sample contains 55,000 to 70,000 distinct CDR3 sequences, 7.6% of them found a single time. The ten most abundant clones make up 9.8% of the sample.

The rearranged segments are TRBV11-1 and TRBJ2-1; matching of 6 bases hints at TRBD2 as the D gene. This TCR came from a female donor in good health. The nucleotides read TGTGCCAGCAGCCGCGGGGAAGGCCACAATGAGCAGTTCTTC. It is translated as CASSRGEGHNEQFF. With the rest looked up from the reference TRBV11-1 and TRBJ2-1 genes rather than sequenced, the full variable domain is EAEVAQSPRYKITEKSQAVAFWCDPISGHATLYWYRQILGQGPELLVQFQDESVVDDSQLPKDRFSAERLKGVDSTLKIQPAELGDSAMYLCASSRGEGHNEQFFGPGTRLTVL.